This paragraph reports one T cell receptor (beta chain). Its binding antigen is unknown. Base qualities are not provided; no much larger clone lies one nucleotide away. Library method: the immunoSEQ multiplex PCR assay. This immuneACCESS table, as held by TCRdb, lists in-frame sequences with V and J called but not all clones. Of the missing ones, under half trace to an unresolved V gene in checked studies; the others have no known cause. This sample lists roughly 500,000 clones; approximately 80% were detected once. 0.01% to 0.015% of the sample is taken by the ten largest. The sample belongs to a study of shared T cell receptors in the human thymus listed by TCRdb under 2021. Describing the broader study: The study examined how self-reactive, shared T-cell receptor alpha chains are generated in the human thymus.

V is trimmed back by 0 bases and J by 0 bases, and the junction contains 3 bases that no gene match accounts for. Reading from cysteine to phenylalanine, the CDR3 counts 17 amino acids. Only the CDR3 DNA stays, 51 bases, in frame from base 1. The germline V gene sets CDR1 to SGHRS and CDR2 to YFSETQ. This same sample was also part of a study on human thymus T cells. The other study reports the following: In Finland, the donors were immunologically healthy infants who were having open corrective cardiac surgery for congenital heart defects. Thymus tissue was collected as surgical resects that were removed during corrective cardiac surgery. V and J gene segment usage appeared biased in both thymic and peripheral blood repertoires. Highly overlapping thymic TCR repertoires among unrelated individuals were reported in the related research. The study characterized TCR alpha and beta repertoires from about 8 infant thymus samples and a few related peripheral blood samples. The infant donors were about 6 to 244 days old, and the cohort included more than five males and two females. After being mechanically released from the tissue, thymocytes were kept at -70 degrees C in pellets of about 9.5-30 million cells. Genomic DNA was extracted from frozen cell pellets with a QIAsymphony instrument. The immunoSEQ multiplex PCR assay was used to amplify the TCRB and TCRAD loci from a standardized quantity of quality-controlled genomic DNA. The amplicons spanned the V(D)J region and were long enough to cover the CDR3 and allow V and J genes to be identified. Amplicon sequencing was performed on an Illumina platform through the commercial immunoSEQ service. Primer bias and sequencing errors were corrected as previously described, and TCRAD and TCRB definitions were based on the IMGT database. immunoSEQ Analyzer 3.0 and VDJTools were used for repertoire analysis, which covered basic statistics, V/J segment usage, diversity estimates, rarefaction and pairwise overlap. Diversity was estimated with Chao1, ChaoE, Efron-Thisted, Shannon and inverse Simpson indices, and also on datasets down-sampled to the smallest sample. For repertoire overlap, CDR3 nucleotide sequence, V gene and J gene had to match strictly, and clustering was done by Jaccard-based multidimensional scaling. On average, approximately 860,000 unique TCRB clonotypes were obtained from thymus samples, compared with around 78,000 from blood samples.

The receptor was isolated from a boy less than two years old with a congenital heart defect. Donor details come from another sample of the same person, matched by shared clones. The chain was built from TRBV5-1 and TRBJ2-1, and TRBD1 matches 10 of the central bases. Source material: thymocytes. The nucleotide sequence reads TGCGCCAGCAGCTTGGAAGGGACAGGGGCCTCCTACAATGAGCAGTTCTTC. The resulting protein is CASSLEGTGASYNEQFF.